The 22 T cell receptor beta chains in this list originate from one sample, sequenced in a study of T cells in Graves' hyperthyroidism and ophthalmopathy. It was RNA transcripts that yielded the amplified TCR beta CDR3 regions. First-round RT-PCR with HTBI primers amplified the TCR CDR3 region. TCRdb itself ran the multiplex PCR reads through MiXCR, one entry per CDR3 protein. The table lists about 520,000 distinct CDR3 sequences, approximately 25% of them singletons, with about 11% in the top ten. The sample consisted of blood. These receptors were obtained from a woman in her 30s with Graves' ophthalmopathy.

The V gene is TRBV12-3 or TRBV12-4, the J gene TRBJ2-5, with D maybe TRBD2 (5 bases). V was clipped by 3 bases and J by 2 bases, with 16 bases between them. The CDR3 is 16 residues long. In DNA, the CDR3 is TGTGCCAGCAGTTTTCGGCCCTGGGGAGTGCAAGAGACCCAGTACTTC. Protein sequence: CASSFRPWGVQETQYF.

V and J are TRBV6-1 and TRBJ1-2; D is unclear. The CDR3 spans 12 residues. The germline gives CDR1 MNHNS, CDR2 SASEGT. V was trimmed by 6 bases and J by 8 bases, leaving 13 bases between them. The chain's CDR3 is CASSGPEVGYTF. The DNA for the CDR3 is TGTGCCAGCAGCGGGCCGGAGGTAGGCTACACCTTC.

V and J are TRBV6-1 and TRBJ1-5; no definite D call. Trimming took 6 bases from V and 0 from J, leaving 12 bases between them. Germline-derived CDR1 and CDR2 are MNHNS and SASEGT. The CDR3 runs 15 residues. CDR3 DNA sequence: TGTGCCAGCAGAACAACAGTAAATAGCAATCAGCCCCAGCATTTT. Translation: CASRTTVNSNQPQHF.

The table lists this clonotype with many counts. This chain joins TRBV19 and TRBJ2-2; 9 bases fit TRBD1. The germline V gene has CDR1 LNHDA and CDR2 SQIVND (reference sequence). This CDR3 spans 16 amino acids. Trimming at V came to 3 bases and at J to 1 base, leaving 3 bases not matched to a gene. In DNA, the CDR3 is TGTGCCAGTAGTATGAGGGACAGGGTGAACACCGGGGAGCTGTTTTTT. Translating it yields CASSMRDRVNTGELFF.

In its sample, this clonotype was seen many times. The gene calls are TRBV7-8 and TRBJ2-6; D is tentatively TRBD1 or TRBD2 (6 bases each). CDR3 length: 17 residues. CDR1 and CDR2 (germline): SGHVS, FQNEAQ. V was clipped by 5 bases and J by 0 bases, with 14 bases between them. CDR3 protein: CASSPQGGPSGANVLTF. For the CDR3, the DNA is TGTGCCAGCAGCCCTCAAGGGGGGCCCTCTGGGGCCAACGTCCTGACTTTC.

This clonotype showed up many times. The J gene is TRBJ1-2, the V gene TRBV2, with D unclear. V lost 0 bases to trimming and J lost 0 bases, with 8 bases between them. The CDR3 is made up of 15 amino acids. Germline V lookup: CDR1 SNHLY, CDR2 FYNNEI. The CDR3, as DNA: TGTGCCAGCAGTGAAGCTTTGGTTTCTAACTATGGCTACACCTTC. Its protein product is CASSEALVSNYGYTF.

The chain combines TRBV27 with TRBJ1-2, with D possibly TRBD1 on 6 matching bases. Trimming took off 5 bases at V and 6 bases at J, with 13 bases between the two ends. Germline V gene data show CDR1 as MNHEY and CDR2 as SMNVEV (reference sequence). This CDR3 is built from 13 residues. CDR3 sequence: CASSNQGWDGYTF. Written as DNA, the CDR3 is TGTGCCAGCAGTAACCAGGGGTGGGATGGCTACACCTTC.

This clonotype was found many times. The rearrangement uses TRBV6-2 or TRBV6-3 and TRBJ1-5; the D gene is possibly TRBD1 (5 bases). Germline CDR1 reads MNHEY; CDR2 reads SVGEGT. The V end was cut by 5 bases, the J end by 0 bases, with 14 bases between. This CDR3 is built from 16 residues. The CDR3 sequence: CASSLRLGLSNQPQHF. The CDR3 bases are TGTGCCAGCAGTCTACGCTTGGGACTTAGCAATCAGCCCCAGCATTTT.

The V gene is TRBV4-1, the J gene TRBJ1-3, with D possibly being TRBD1 (6 bases). V shed 2 bases and J shed 4 bases, with 15 bases lying between them. The CDR3 spans 16 residues. Per germline, CDR1 MGHRA and CDR2 YSYEKL. CDR3 in amino acids: CASSQSRTVGGNTIYF. The CDR3 nucleotides are TGCGCCAGCAGCCAAAGTAGGACAGTTGGGGGAAACACCATATATTTT.

In this sample, this clonotype turned up many times. The V call is TRBV20-1, the J call TRBJ1-2; the D gene is possibly TRBD1 (6 bases). The V end was cut by 6 bases, the J end by 2 bases, with 13 bases between. CDR1 and CDR2 (germline): DFQATT, SNEGSKA (reference sequence). CDR3 length: 13 residues. The chain's CDR3 is CSARWGPNYGYTF. The CDR3 DNA reads TGCAGTGCACGGTGGGGGCCAAACTATGGCTACACCTTC.

V and J are TRBV15 and TRBJ2-6; no definite D call. CDR1 is LNHNV and CDR2 is YYDKDF in the germline V gene (reference sequence). The germline V and J ends were trimmed by 6 bases and 0 bases, with 6 bases remaining between them. The CDR3 covers 14 residues. CDR3 loop: CATRTSSGANVLTF. DNA of the CDR3: TGTGCCACCAGGACGTCCTCTGGGGCCAACGTCCTGACTTTC.

The rearrangement uses TRBV12-3 or TRBV12-4 and TRBJ1-3; weak D call: TRBD1 (6 bases). CDR3 length: 15 residues. The ends were cut back, 2 bases at V and 2 bases at J, with 10 bases in the middle. This CDR3 reads CASSLRTVPGNTIYF. CDR3 DNA sequence: TGTGCCAGCAGTTTACGGACAGTACCTGGAAACACCATATATTTT.

This clonotype was observed at least ten times. This chain joins TRBV7-2 and TRBJ2-5; 10 bases align to TRBD2. The CDR3 has 15 residues. Looked up from germline, CDR1 is SGHTA and CDR2 is FQGNSA. V shed 4 bases and J 5 bases; nucleotides not matched to a gene: 7. The CDR3 sequence: CASSWQRGGRETQYF. For the CDR3, the DNA is TGTGCCAGCAGCTGGCAGCGGGGGGGGAGGGAGACCCAGTACTTC.

The rearrangement joins TRBV29-1 to TRBJ2-5; D gene unclear. The V end was cut by 0 bases, the J end by 5 bases, with 7 bases between. The CDR3 has 12 residues. The germline CDR1 and CDR2 sequences are SQVTM and ANQGSEA. The DNA of the CDR3 is TGCAGCGTTGAAGACCCCCCCGAGACCCAGTACTTC. Amino acids: CSVEDPPETQYF.

The chain employs TRBV11-1 and TRBJ2-5, with 8 bases identical to TRBD2. The germline V gene has CDR1 SGHAT and CDR2 FQDESV (reference sequence). The CDR3 covers 18 residues. Trimming took 4 bases from V and 0 from J; bases not matched to a gene: 13. The CDR3 spells CASSSSGSAGNYQETQYF. The CDR3 DNA reads as TGTGCCAGCAGCTCGAGCGGGAGTGCGGGGAATTACCAAGAGACCCAGTACTTC.

This clonotype was picked up many times. The chain has TRBV12-3 or TRBV12-4 and TRBJ1-1, with D maybe TRBD1 (5 bases). Trimming took 7 bases from V and 4 from J, leaving 10 bases between them. There are 12 residues in the CDR3. The CDR3 DNA reads TGTGCCAGCATTCCTAGGGGCACTGAAGCTTTCTTT. Translation gives CASIPRGTEAFF.

This clonotype was seen ten or more times. The rearrangement links TRBV7-8 to TRBJ2-7, with TRBD1 identical over 7 bases. CDR3 length: 14 residues. The germline CDR1 and CDR2 sequences are SGHVS and FQNEAQ. The junction had 14 bases not matched to a gene; V was cut back by 3 bases and J by 12 bases. The CDR3 here is CASSLGTASPRGYF. In nucleotides, the CDR3 is TGTGCCAGCAGCTTGGGGACAGCCTCGCCTAGGGGGTACTTC.

This clonotype was detected many times. The rearrangement uses TRBV6-1 and TRBJ1-5; D unresolved. The V end was cut by 1 base, the J end by 6 bases, with 10 bases between. The CDR3 is 14 amino acids. Germline CDR1 MNHNS, CDR2 SASEGT. Here the CDR3 DNA reads TGTGCCAGCAGTGAAGTTGGGGTGGGTCAGCCCCAGCATTTT. As protein: CASSEVGVGQPQHF.

In this sample, this clonotype turned up many times. CDR3 in amino acids: CASSLVSPGRANYGYTF. CDR3 coding DNA: TGTGCCAGCAGCTTAGTATCCCCGGGACGGGCTAACTATGGCTACACCTTC. The chain has TRBV7-8 and TRBJ1-2, with a possible D match to TRBD1 (5 bases). This CDR3 comprises 17 residues. CDR1 and CDR2 from the germline V gene are SGHVS and FQNEAQ. Trimming left V 1 base short and J 0 bases short, with 15 bases between.

This clonotype was found many times. The chain uses TRBV27 and TRBJ1-1; D is possibly TRBD1 (6 bases). V was clipped by 10 bases and J by 3 bases, with 12 bases between them. This CDR3 region has 12 residues. Germline V gene lookup returns CDR1 MNHEY and CDR2 SMNVEV (reference sequence). DNA for the CDR3: TGTGCCACCCAGGGGAGGCACACTGAAGCTTTCTTT. Its protein product is CATQGRHTEAFF.

This clonotype appeared a few times. The chain has TRBV12-5 and TRBJ2-7; 9 bases align to TRBD1. With 6 bases clipped from V and 5 bases from J, the junction kept 8 bases outside the gene matches. This CDR3 has 14 amino acids. Germline CDR1 LGHNT, CDR2 FRNRAP. DNA of the CDR3: TGTGCTAGTGGCGGACAGGGGAGATTCGACGAGCAGTACTTC. It translates to CASGGQGRFDEQYF.

CDR3 amino acids: CASRPNREFDSPLHF. The CDR3 DNA reads TGTGCCAGCAGACCCAACAGGGAGTTCGATTCACCCCTCCACTTT. This chain connects TRBV6-1 to TRBJ1-6; a possible D gene is TRBD1 (6 bases). The CDR3 runs to 15 residues. Germline CDR1 MNHNS, CDR2 SASEGT. Trimming left V 6 bases short and J 8 bases short, with 17 bases between.